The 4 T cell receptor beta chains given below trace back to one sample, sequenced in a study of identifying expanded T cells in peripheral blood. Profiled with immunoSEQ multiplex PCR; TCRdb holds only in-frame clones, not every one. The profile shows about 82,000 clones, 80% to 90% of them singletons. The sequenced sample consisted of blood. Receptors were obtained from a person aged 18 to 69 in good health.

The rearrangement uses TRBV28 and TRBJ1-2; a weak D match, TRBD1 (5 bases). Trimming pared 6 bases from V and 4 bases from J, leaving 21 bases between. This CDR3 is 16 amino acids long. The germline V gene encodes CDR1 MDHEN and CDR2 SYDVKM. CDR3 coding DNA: TGTGCCAGCAGCCCCCCCGCCGGGGGGGGAACCTATGGCTACACCTTC. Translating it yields CASSPPAGGGTYGYTF.

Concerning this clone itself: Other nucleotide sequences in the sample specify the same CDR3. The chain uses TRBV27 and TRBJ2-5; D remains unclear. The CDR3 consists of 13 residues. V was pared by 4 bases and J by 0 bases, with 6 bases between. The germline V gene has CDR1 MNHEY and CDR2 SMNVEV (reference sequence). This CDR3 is CASSSAYQETQYF. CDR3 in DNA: TGTGCCAGCAGTTCCGCATACCAAGAGACCCAGTACTTC.

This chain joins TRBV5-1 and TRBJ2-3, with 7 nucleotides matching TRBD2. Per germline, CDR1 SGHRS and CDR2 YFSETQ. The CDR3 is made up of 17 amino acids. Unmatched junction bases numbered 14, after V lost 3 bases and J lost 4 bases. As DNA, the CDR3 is TGCGCCAGCAGCTCCGGGGGGAGGCCGGGGAGGGCAGATACGCAGTATTTT. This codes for CASSSGGRPGRADTQYF.

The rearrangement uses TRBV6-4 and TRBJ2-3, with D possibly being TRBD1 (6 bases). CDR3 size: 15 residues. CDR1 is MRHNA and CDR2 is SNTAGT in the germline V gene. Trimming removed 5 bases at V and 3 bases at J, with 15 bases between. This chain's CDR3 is CASSKSGGTTDTQYF. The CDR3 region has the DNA TGTGCCAGCAGTAAGAGTGGTGGGACAACAGATACGCAGTATTTT.